The 31 T cell receptor beta chains listed next were all sequenced from one sample in a study of T cell responses to AZD1222 COVID-19 vaccine. Assay used: immunoSEQ multiplex PCR; TCRdb lists only in-frame clones, some missing. This sample has around 160,000 clones; roughly nine tenths occur once, and the top ten carry 1.4%. The sample was peripheral blood, taken on day 0 of AZD1222 vaccination. Source of these receptors: an adult in good health.

V is TRBV11-2 and J is TRBJ1-2; D gene uncertain. Looked up from germline, CDR1 is SGHAT and CDR2 is FQNNGV. The CDR3 length is 13 residues. V was cut by 2 bases and J by 3 bases, with 7 bases left in between. The CDR3 is CASSLSEDYGYTF. The CDR3 nucleotides are TGTGCCAGCAGCTTATCGGAGGACTATGGCTACACCTTC.

DNA for the CDR3: TGTGCCAGCAGCTTAGAGGGGGGGATGAACACTGAAGCTTTCTTT. The encoded protein is CASSLEGGMNTEAFF. The V gene is TRBV11-2, the J gene TRBJ1-1, with D possibly matching TRBD1 (5 bases). V was shortened by 0 bases and J by 0 bases, with 8 bases between the two germline ends. The germline CDR1 and CDR2 sequences are SGHAT and FQNNGV. CDR3 size: 15 residues. Based on the CDR3 plus reference TRBV11-2 and TRBJ1-1, the full variable domain is EAGVAQSPRYKIIEKRQSVAFWCNPISGHATLYWYQQILGQGPKLLIQFQNNGVVDDSQLPKDRFSAERLKGVDSTLKIQPAKLEDSAVYLCASSLEGGMNTEAFFGQGTRLTVV.

The chain recombines TRBV6-6 with TRBJ1-2, with 7 bases matching TRBD1. The germline V gene encodes CDR1 MNHNY and CDR2 SVGAGI (reference sequence). With 7 bases clipped from V and 6 bases from J, the junction kept 11 bases outside the gene matches. CDR3 length: 14 residues. The CDR3 DNA reads TGTGCCAGCAACAGACCAGGGACAGAGGATGGCTACACCTTC. Translation gives CASNRPGTEDGYTF.

The rearrangement uses TRBV27 and TRBJ2-3; weak D call: TRBD1 (6 bases). The CDR3 totals 16 residues. Germline lookup yields CDR1 MNHEY and CDR2 SMNVEV (reference sequence). V dropped 3 bases and J dropped 2 bases, with 15 bases sitting between them. CDR3 in amino acids: CASSLLRTAITDTQYF. The CDR3 DNA sequence: TGTGCCAGCAGTTTGCTTCGGACAGCAATCACAGATACGCAGTATTTT.

The J gene is TRBJ2-1, the V gene TRBV6-2 or TRBV6-3; a possible D gene is TRBD2 (6 bases). Germline-derived CDR1 and CDR2 are MNHEY and SVGEGT. The CDR3 length is 13 residues. The V gene lost 3 bases and the J gene lost 9 bases, with 12 bases spanning the gap. This CDR3 is CASSYGAGIEQFF. CDR3 bases: TGTGCCAGCAGTTATGGGGCGGGGATTGAGCAGTTCTTC.

V and J are TRBV6-5 and TRBJ1-4; no firm D call. The CDR3 has 11 residues. V was clipped by 8 bases and J by 11 bases, with 12 bases between them. Per germline, CDR1 MNHEY and CDR2 SVGAGI. Here the CDR3 DNA reads TGTGCCAGCGGGTGGCGTTTCAAACTGTTTTTT. This codes for CASGWRFKLFF.

The count of this clone is one. The chain recombines TRBV21-1 with TRBJ2-3. TRBV21-1 is a documented pseudogene. The CDR3 extends over 24 amino acids. The CDR3: CASGKIGAGEAYYGGRKNTDTQYF. DNA for the CDR3: TGTGCCAGCGGCAAAATAGGGGCAGGGGAGGCTTACTATGGAGGGCGGAAGAACACAGATACGCAGTATTTT.

This clone was counted a few times. The genes are TRBV14 and TRBJ1-3; D not resolved. CDR3 length equals 14 residues. Looked up from germline, CDR1 is SGHDN and CDR2 is FVKESK. V lost 8 bases and J 1 base, leaving 12 bases between the germline ends. The CDR3 DNA reads TGTGCCAGCCAAGGTAGCCTATCTGGAAACACCATATATTTT. Encoded protein: CASQGSLSGNTIYF.

This chain joins TRBV7-2 and TRBJ2-3; D unclear. Germline V gives CDR1 SGHTA, CDR2 FQGNSA. The CDR3 spans 12 residues. V shed 3 bases and J shed 10 bases, with 11 bases lying between them. CDR3 DNA: TGTGCCAGCAGCTTGGGCGACCCCCCGCAGTATTTT. Amino acids: CASSLGDPPQYF.

The CDR3 sequence is CASSFQGGRYEQYF. The CDR3 DNA follows: TGTGCCAGCAGTTTCCAGGGGGGCAGGTACGAGCAGTACTTC. The gene calls are TRBV7-2 and TRBJ2-7, with D perhaps TRBD1 (7 bases). Per germline, CDR1 SGHTA and CDR2 FQGNSA. This CDR3 is 14 amino acids long. Trimming removed 6 bases at V and 4 bases at J, with 16 bases between.

This sequence joins TRBV6-2 or TRBV6-3 and TRBJ1-1; perhaps TRBD1 as D (5 bases). This CDR3 has 15 residues. V was shortened by 5 bases and J by 0 bases, with 13 bases between the two germline ends. CDR1 and CDR2 from the germline V gene are MNHEY and SVGEGT. CDR3 coding DNA: TGTGCCAGCAGTCCCCGACAGAACATGAACACTGAAGCTTTCTTT. Protein sequence: CASSPRQNMNTEAFF.

The J gene is TRBJ1-1, the V gene TRBV27; TRBD1 matches 7 bases. Germline lookup yields CDR1 MNHEY and CDR2 SMNVEV (reference sequence). The CDR3 has 15 residues. V was pared by 6 bases and J by 6 bases, with 13 bases of the junction left unmatched. The CDR3 reads CASRQQSGGGPEAFF. The DNA of the CDR3 is TGTGCCAGCAGACAACAGTCAGGGGGTGGACCTGAAGCTTTCTTT.

This chain links TRBV4-3 with TRBJ2-3; D is unclear. Deletions cut 0 bases from V and 3 bases from J, with 7 bases between. Germline-derived CDR1 and CDR2 are LGHNA and YSLEER. CDR3 size: 14 residues. CDR3 sequence: CASSQDLGTDTQYF. The CDR3 coding sequence is TGCGCCAGCAGCCAAGATCTAGGGACAGATACGCAGTATTTT.

CDR3 region: CASSIGLAGGGNEQFF. For the CDR3, the DNA is TGTGCCAGTAGTATCGGACTAGCGGGGGGTGGCAATGAGCAGTTCTTC. The V gene is TRBV19, the J gene TRBJ2-1; TRBD2 matches at 14 bases. This CDR3 is built from 16 residues. V lost 3 bases, J lost 6 bases, and 4 bases stayed unmatched. Germline V gives CDR1 LNHDA, CDR2 SQIVND (reference sequence).

The chain has TRBV7-3 and TRBJ2-3; 14 bases align to TRBD2. Germline V gene data show CDR1 as SGHTA and CDR2 as FQGTGA. The V segment lost 6 bases and the J segment 6 bases; nucleotides outside the gene matches: 14. The CDR3 runs to 18 residues. The CDR3 reads CASSPRGTSGGPSDTQYF. CDR3 nucleotide sequence: TGTGCCAGCAGTCCCAGAGGGACTAGCGGGGGTCCATCGGATACGCAGTATTTT.

For this clone: Other DNA variants within this sample encode the same CDR3. The rearrangement uses TRBV12-3 or TRBV12-4 and TRBJ1-1, with D uncertain. The ends were cut back, 2 bases at V and 1 base at J, with 2 bases in the middle. This CDR3 comprises 12 residues. The CDR3 is CASSLRNTEAFF. The CDR3 coding sequence is TGTGCCAGCAGTTTACGGAACACTGAAGCTTTCTTT.

The gene calls are TRBV24-1 and TRBJ2-3, with D uncertain. The V end was cut by 2 bases, the J end by 6 bases, with 5 bases between. This CDR3 is built from 12 residues. Germline V gene lookup returns CDR1 KGHDR and CDR2 SFDVKD. The CDR3 sequence is CATSDYFDTQYF. The CDR3 DNA reads TGTGCCACCAGTGATTACTTCGATACGCAGTATTTT.

This chain links TRBV9 with TRBJ2-5; TRBD2 matches 7 bases. The CDR3 has 13 amino acids. The germline V gene encodes CDR1 SGDLS and CDR2 YYNGEE. With V trimmed by 4 bases and J by 3 bases, 3 bases remained unmatched. The CDR3 is CASSPRGEETQYF. As DNA, the CDR3 is TGTGCCAGCAGCCCTCGGGGGGAAGAGACCCAGTACTTC.

The chain links TRBV27 to TRBJ2-1; D is unresolved. From germline, CDR1 is MNHEY and CDR2 SMNVEV (reference sequence). The germline V and J ends were trimmed by 2 bases and 9 bases, with 8 bases remaining between them. This CDR3 has 12 amino acids. CDR3 sequence reads: CASSLVGVEQFF. CDR3 coding DNA: TGTGCCAGCAGTTTAGTAGGTGTTGAGCAGTTCTTC.

The J gene is TRBJ1-6, the V gene TRBV27; no definite D call. CDR1 MNHEY and CDR2 SMNVEV come from the germline V gene (reference sequence). The V end was cut by 3 bases, the J end by 9 bases, with 15 bases between. This CDR3 has 15 residues. The DNA of the CDR3 is TGTGCCAGCAGTTTCTCGGGCCTAGGGAGTTCACCCCTCCACTTT. The encoded protein is CASSFSGLGSSPLHF.

The rearrangement joins TRBV5-1 to TRBJ1-6, with 7 bases that match TRBD1. V lost 3 bases to trimming and J lost 11 bases; unmatched junction nucleotides: 8. Per germline, CDR1 SGHRS and CDR2 YFSETQ. CDR3 length equals 14 residues. CDR3 amino acids: CASSSRQGPAPLHF. Written as DNA, the CDR3 is TGCGCCAGCAGCTCTCGACAGGGCCCTGCACCCCTCCACTTT.

This clone appeared once. The gene calls are TRBV6-6 and TRBJ1-5; D is unresolved. The V and J ends lost 6 bases and 6 bases respectively, with 12 bases between them. Per germline, CDR1 MNHNY and CDR2 SVGAGI (reference sequence). The CDR3 spans 13 residues. CDR3 nucleotide sequence: TGTGCCAGCAGCCCCACGTCGGCTCAGCCCCAGCATTTT. Protein product: CASSPTSAQPQHF.

This chain links TRBV21-1 with TRBJ1-5; the table's D call of TRBD1 was not tested on the DNA. TRBV21-1 counts as a pseudogene. The CDR3 contains 14 residues. DNA of the CDR3: TGTGCCAGCAGTACAGTCTATAGCAATCAGCCCCAGCATTTT. Protein product: CASSTVYSNQPQHF.

The chain recombines TRBV15 with TRBJ1-1, with 9 bases aligning to TRBD1. V shed 9 bases, J shed 7 bases, and the junction held 9 bases outside the gene matches. The germline gives CDR1 LNHNV, CDR2 YYDKDF (reference sequence). This CDR3 spans 13 amino acids. The CDR3 region has the DNA TGTGCCACGTCGTTGGACAGGGGACTTGAAGCTTTCTTT. Translation gives CATSLDRGLEAFF.

J is TRBJ2-5 and V is TRBV6-1; the D is unclear. Germline V gene lookup returns CDR1 MNHNS and CDR2 SASEGT. Deletions cut 1 base from V and 1 base from J, with 7 bases between. The CDR3 consists of 14 residues. CDR3 sequence reads: CASSEGSSQETQYF. CDR3 sequence (DNA): TGTGCCAGCAGTGAAGGGTCCAGCCAAGAGACCCAGTACTTC.

The rearrangement joins TRBV9 to TRBJ2-3, with a tentative D call TRBD1 (6 bases). V was cut by 2 bases and J by 4 bases, with 11 bases left in between. Germline CDR1 reads SGDLS; CDR2 reads YYNGEE. This CDR3 is built from 14 residues. In nucleotides, the CDR3 is TGTGCCAGCAGCGTCGCAGGGGCTCCAGATACGCAGTATTTT. Translating it yields CASSVAGAPDTQYF. The full variable domain, in which reference TRBV9 and TRBJ2-3 provide the parts outside the CDR3, is DSGVTQTPKHLITATGQRVTLRCSPRSGDLSVYWYQQSLDQGLQFLIQYYNGEERAKGNILERFSAQQFPDLHSELNLSSLELGDSALYFCASSVAGAPDTQYFGPGTRLTVL.

The chain employs TRBV13 and TRBJ1-6; TRBD1 is a possible D gene (5 bases). Germline CDR1 reads PRHDT; CDR2 reads FYEKMQ (reference sequence). The CDR3 has 15 amino acids. The V gene lost 0 bases and the J gene lost 7 bases, with 10 bases spanning the gap. The CDR3 region has the DNA TGTGCCAGCAGCTTAGGCCAGGGCCTCAATTCACCCCTCCACTTT. Its protein is CASSLGQGLNSPLHF.

The CDR3 DNA reads as TGCGCCAGCAGTGATGGCGGGAGCGACAATGAGCAGTTCTTC. Translation: CASSDGGSDNEQFF. The chain carries TRBV10-1 and TRBJ2-1; TRBD2 matches 7 bases. Germline V gene data show CDR1 as WNHNN and CDR2 as SYGVQD (reference sequence). This CDR3 has 14 residues. After removal of 3 bases from V and 5 bases from J, the junction contained 4 bases not matched to a gene.

The chain combines TRBV6-2 or TRBV6-3 with TRBJ1-1; no clear D gene. Germline-derived CDR1 and CDR2 are MNHEY and SVGEGT. V dropped 5 bases and J dropped 1 base, with 11 bases sitting between them. This CDR3 comprises 14 residues. CDR3: CASSEQMENTEAFF. DNA for the CDR3: TGTGCCAGCAGTGAGCAAATGGAGAACACTGAAGCTTTCTTT.

V and J are TRBV6-1 and TRBJ1-2; 7 nucleotides align to TRBD1. The CDR3 totals 16 residues. Germline assignment: CDR1 MNHNS and CDR2 SASEGT. V shed 2 bases, J shed 9 bases, and the junction held 15 bases outside the gene matches. The CDR3 protein is CASSETWDSTLLSYTF. The DNA of the CDR3 is TGTGCCAGCAGTGAAACCTGGGACAGTACCCTTTTAAGCTACACCTTC.

The V gene is TRBV7-2, the J gene TRBJ1-6; 7 bases match TRBD1. The CDR3 totals 16 residues. The ends lost 2 bases at V and 9 bases at J; junction bases unmatched: 10. Germline V CDR1 and CDR2: SGHTA, FQGNSA. CDR3 in DNA: TGTGCCAGCAGCTTAAGTACCGGGACAGTGGGTTCACCCCTCCACTTT. Translated, it gives CASSLSTGTVGSPLHF.